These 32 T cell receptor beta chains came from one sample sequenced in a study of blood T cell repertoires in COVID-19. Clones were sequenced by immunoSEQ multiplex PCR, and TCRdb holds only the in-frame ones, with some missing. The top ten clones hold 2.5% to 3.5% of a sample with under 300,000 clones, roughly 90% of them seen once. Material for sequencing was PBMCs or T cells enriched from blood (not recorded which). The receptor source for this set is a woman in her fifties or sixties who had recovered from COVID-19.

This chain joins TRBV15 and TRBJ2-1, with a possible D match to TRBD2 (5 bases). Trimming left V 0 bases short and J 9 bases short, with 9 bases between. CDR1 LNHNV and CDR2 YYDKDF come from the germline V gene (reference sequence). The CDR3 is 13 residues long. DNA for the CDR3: TGTGCCACCAGCAGAGATAGCGTGCGTGAGCAGTTCTTC. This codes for CATSRDSVREQFF.

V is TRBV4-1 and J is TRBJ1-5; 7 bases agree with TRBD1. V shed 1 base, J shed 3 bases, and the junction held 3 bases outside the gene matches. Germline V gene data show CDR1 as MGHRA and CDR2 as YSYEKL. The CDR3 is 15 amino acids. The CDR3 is CASSQGQGPNQPQHF. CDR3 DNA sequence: TGCGCCAGCAGCCAAGGACAGGGACCCAATCAGCCCCAGCATTTT.

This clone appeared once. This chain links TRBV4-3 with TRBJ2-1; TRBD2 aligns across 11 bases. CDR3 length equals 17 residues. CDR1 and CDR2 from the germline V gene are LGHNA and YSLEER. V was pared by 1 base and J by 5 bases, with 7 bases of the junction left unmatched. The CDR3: CASSQALELAGDNEQFF. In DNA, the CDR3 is TGCGCCAGCAGCCAAGCCCTCGAACTAGCGGGAGACAATGAGCAGTTCTTC.

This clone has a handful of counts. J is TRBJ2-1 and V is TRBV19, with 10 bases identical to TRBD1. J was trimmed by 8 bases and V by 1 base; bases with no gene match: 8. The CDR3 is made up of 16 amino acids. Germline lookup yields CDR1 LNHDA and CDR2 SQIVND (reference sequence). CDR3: CASSIGRDRGIDEQFF. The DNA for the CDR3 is TGTGCCAGTAGTATAGGACGGGACAGGGGTATCGATGAGCAGTTCTTC.

In DNA form, the CDR3 reads TGTGCCAGCAGTTTATCCTATTCTAGCGGGGGACACCAAGAGACCCAGTACTTC. Protein: CASSLSYSSGGHQETQYF. The chain uses TRBV27 and TRBJ2-5; 10 positions agree with TRBD2. The CDR3 has 18 residues. Germline V gives CDR1 MNHEY, CDR2 SMNVEV (reference sequence). Trimming at V came to 0 bases and at J to 0 bases, leaving 7 bases not matched to a gene.

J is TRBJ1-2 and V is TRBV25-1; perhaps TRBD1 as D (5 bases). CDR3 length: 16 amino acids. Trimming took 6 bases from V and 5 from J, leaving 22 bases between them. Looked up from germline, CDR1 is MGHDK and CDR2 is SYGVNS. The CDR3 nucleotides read TGTGCCAGCAGGAAGGGAGGGGAGATCGGGCCATATGGCTACACCTTC. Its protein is CASRKGGEIGPYGYTF.

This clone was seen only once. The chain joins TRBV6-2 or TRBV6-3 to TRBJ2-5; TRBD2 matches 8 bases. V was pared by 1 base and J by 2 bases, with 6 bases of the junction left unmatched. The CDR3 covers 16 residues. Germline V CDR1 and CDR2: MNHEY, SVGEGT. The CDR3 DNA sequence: TGTGCCAGCAGTTACTTTCGCGGGGGGACTCAAGAGACCCAGTACTTC. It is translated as CASSYFRGGTQETQYF.

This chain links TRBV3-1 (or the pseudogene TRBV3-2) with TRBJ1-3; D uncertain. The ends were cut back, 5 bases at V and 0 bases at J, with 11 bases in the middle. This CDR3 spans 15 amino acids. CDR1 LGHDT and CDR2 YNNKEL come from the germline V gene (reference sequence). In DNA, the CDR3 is TGTGCCAGCAGCTCCTGGGCCAACTCTGGAAACACCATATATTTT. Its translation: CASSSWANSGNTIYF.

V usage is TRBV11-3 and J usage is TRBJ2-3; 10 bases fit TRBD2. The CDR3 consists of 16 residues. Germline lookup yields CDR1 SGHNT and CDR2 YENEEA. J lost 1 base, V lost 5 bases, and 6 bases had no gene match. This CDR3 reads CASSRVAGGRTDTQYF. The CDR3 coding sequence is TGTGCCAGCAGCAGAGTAGCGGGAGGTCGCACAGATACGCAGTATTTT.

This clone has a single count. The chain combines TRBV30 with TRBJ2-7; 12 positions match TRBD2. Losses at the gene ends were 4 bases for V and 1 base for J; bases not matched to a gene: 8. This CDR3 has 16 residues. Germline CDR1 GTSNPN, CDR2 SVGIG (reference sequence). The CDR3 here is CAWKATSGSHSYEQYF. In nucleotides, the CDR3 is TGTGCCTGGAAGGCGACTAGCGGGAGCCATTCCTACGAGCAGTACTTC. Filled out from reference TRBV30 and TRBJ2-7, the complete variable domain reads SQTIHQWPATLVQPVGSPLSLECTVEGTSNPNLYWYRQAAGRGLQLLFYSVGIGQISSEVPQNLSASRPQDRQFILSSKKLLLSDSGFYLCAWKATSGSHSYEQYFGPGTRLTVT.

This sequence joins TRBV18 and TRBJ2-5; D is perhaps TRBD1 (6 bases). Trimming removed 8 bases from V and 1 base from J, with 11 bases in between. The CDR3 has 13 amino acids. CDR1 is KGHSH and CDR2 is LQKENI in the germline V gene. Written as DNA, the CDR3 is TGTGCCAGCGGCGGCAGGGGCCAAGAGACCCAGTACTTC. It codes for CASGGRGQETQYF.

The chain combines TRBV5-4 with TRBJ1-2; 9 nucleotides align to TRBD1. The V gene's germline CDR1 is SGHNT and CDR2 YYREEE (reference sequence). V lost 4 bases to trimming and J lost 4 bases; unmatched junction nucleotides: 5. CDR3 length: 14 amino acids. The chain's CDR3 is CASSRPGQGYGYTF. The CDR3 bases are TGTGCCAGCAGCCGACCGGGACAGGGCTATGGCTACACCTTC.

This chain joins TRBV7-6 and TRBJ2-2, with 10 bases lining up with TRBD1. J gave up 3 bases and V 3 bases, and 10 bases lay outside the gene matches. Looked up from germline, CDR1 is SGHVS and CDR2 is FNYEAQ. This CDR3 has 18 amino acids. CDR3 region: CASSLGLPGQGYTGELFF. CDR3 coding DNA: TGTGCCAGCAGCTTGGGATTACCGGGACAGGGGTACACCGGGGAGCTGTTTTTT.

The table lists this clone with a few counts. The CDR3 protein is CASSLGQGGNIQYF. The CDR3 nucleotides read TGTGCCAGCAGCTTAGGGCAGGGAGGAAACATTCAGTACTTC. The genes are TRBV7-9 and TRBJ2-4, with TRBD2 as a possible D gene (6 bases). There are 14 residues in the CDR3. The V and J ends lost 1 base and 6 bases respectively, with 10 bases between them. Germline V gene data show CDR1 as SEHNR and CDR2 as FQNEAQ (reference sequence).

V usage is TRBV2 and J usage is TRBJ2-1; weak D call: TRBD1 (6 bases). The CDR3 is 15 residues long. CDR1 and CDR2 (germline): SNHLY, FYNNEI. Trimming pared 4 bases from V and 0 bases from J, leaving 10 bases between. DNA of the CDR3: TGTGCCAGCAGTGCAGACAGGAGCTCCTACAATGAGCAGTTCTTC. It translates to CASSADRSSYNEQFF.

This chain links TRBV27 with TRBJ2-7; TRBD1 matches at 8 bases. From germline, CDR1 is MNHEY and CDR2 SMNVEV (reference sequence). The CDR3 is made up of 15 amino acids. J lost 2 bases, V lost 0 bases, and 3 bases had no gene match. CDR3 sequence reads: CASSLSGTGTYEQYF. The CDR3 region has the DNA TGTGCCAGCAGTTTATCCGGGACAGGAACCTACGAGCAGTACTTC.

The DNA of the CDR3 is TGTGCCAGCAGCCTACAGGGAACAGGAAACACCATATATTTT. Its protein product is CASSLQGTGNTIYF. This sequence joins TRBV3-1 (or the pseudogene TRBV3-2) and TRBJ1-3; possible D gene TRBD1, 6 bases. The germline V gene has CDR1 LGHDT and CDR2 YNNKEL (reference sequence). Trimming removed 4 bases at V and 4 bases at J, with 11 bases between. The CDR3 is 14 residues long.

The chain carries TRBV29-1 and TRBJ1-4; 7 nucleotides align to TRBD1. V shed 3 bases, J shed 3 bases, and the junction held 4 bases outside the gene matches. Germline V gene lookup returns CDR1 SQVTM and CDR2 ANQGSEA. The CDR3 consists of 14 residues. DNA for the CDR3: TGCAGCGTTGAGCACAGGGGCCCTAATGAAAAACTGTTTTTT. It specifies CSVEHRGPNEKLFF.

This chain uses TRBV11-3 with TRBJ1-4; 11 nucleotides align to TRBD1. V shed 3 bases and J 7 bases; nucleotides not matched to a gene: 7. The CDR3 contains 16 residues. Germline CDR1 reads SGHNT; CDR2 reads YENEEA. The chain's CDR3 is CASSFGTGGWGEKLFF. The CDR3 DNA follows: TGTGCCAGCAGCTTTGGGACAGGGGGTTGGGGTGAAAAACTGTTTTTT.

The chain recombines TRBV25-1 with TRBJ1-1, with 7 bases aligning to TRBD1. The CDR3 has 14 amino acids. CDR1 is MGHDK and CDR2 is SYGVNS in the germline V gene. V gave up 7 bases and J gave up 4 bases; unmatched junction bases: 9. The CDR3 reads CASTQTGSVTEAFF. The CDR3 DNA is TGTGCCAGCACCCAGACAGGGAGTGTCACTGAAGCTTTCTTT.

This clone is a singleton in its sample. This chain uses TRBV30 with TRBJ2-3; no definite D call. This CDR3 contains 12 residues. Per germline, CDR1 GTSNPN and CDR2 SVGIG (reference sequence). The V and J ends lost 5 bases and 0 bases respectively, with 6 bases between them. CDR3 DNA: TGTGCCTGGGTTCTTAGCACAGATACGCAGTATTTT. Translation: CAWVLSTDTQYF.

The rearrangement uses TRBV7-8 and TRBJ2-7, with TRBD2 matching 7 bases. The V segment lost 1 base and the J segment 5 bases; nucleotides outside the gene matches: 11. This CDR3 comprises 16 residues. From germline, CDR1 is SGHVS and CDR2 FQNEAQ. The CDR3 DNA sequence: TGTGCCAGCAGCTTAGAGCGGCACCGCGGGAGAGACGAGCAGTACTTC. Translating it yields CASSLERHRGRDEQYF.

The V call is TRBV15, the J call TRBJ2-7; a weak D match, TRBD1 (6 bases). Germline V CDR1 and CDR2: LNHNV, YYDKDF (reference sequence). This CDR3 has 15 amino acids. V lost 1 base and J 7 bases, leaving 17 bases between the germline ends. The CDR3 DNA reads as TGTGCCACCAGCAGAGGGAATAGGGACATGGGGGAGCAGTACTTC. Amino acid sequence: CATSRGNRDMGEQYF.

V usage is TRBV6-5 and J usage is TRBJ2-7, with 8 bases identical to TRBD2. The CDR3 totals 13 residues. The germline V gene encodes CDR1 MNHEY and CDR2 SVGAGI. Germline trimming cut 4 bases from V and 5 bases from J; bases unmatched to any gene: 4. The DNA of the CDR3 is TGTGCCAGCAGTTCCATTAGCGGGAACGAGCAGTACTTC. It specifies CASSSISGNEQYF.

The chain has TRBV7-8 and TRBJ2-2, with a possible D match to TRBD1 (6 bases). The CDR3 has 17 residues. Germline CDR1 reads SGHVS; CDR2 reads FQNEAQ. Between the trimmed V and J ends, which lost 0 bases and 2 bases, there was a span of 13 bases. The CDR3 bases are TGTGCCAGCAGCTTAGCGCAGGGGTCGACCAACACCGGGGAGCTGTTTTTT. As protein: CASSLAQGSTNTGELFF.

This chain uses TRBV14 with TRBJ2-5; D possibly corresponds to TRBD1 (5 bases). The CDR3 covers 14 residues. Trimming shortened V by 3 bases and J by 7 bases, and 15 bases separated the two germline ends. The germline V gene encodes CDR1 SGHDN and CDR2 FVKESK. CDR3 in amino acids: CASSHTGPMGTQYF. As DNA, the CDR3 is TGTGCCAGCAGCCACACAGGACCTATGGGGACCCAGTACTTC.

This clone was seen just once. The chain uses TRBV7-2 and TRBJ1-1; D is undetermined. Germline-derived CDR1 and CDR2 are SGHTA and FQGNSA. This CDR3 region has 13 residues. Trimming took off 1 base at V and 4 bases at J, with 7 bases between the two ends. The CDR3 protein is CASSLGGSTEAFF. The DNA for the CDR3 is TGTGCCAGCAGCTTAGGAGGGTCCACTGAAGCTTTCTTT.

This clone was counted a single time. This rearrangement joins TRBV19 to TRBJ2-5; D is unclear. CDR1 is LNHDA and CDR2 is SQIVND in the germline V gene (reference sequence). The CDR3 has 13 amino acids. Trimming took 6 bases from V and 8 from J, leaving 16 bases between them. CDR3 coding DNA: TGTGCCAGTAGATCGGGTCTGACCTCTACCCAGTACTTC. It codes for CASRSGLTSTQYF.

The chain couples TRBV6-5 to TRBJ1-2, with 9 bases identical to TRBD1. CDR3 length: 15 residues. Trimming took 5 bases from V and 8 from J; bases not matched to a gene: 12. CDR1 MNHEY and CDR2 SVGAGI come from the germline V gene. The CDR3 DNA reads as TGTGCCAGCAGTAAACAGGGGGCGAATGGAGGAGGCTACACCTTC. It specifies CASSKQGANGGGYTF.

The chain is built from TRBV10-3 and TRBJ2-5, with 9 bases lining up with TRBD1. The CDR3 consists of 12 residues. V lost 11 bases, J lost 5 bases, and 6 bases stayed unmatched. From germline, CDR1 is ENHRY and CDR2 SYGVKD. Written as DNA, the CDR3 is TGTGCCGCGGGTACAGGGGGCGAGACCCAGTACTTC. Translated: CAAGTGGETQYF.

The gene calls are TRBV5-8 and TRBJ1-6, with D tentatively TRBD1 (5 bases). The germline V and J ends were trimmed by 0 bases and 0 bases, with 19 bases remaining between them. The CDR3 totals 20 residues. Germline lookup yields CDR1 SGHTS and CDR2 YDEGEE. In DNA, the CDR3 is TGTGCCAGCAGCTTGGTTCGGTGGACAAGGAAGAGCTCCTATAATTCACCCCTCCACTTT. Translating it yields CASSLVRWTRKSSYNSPLHF.

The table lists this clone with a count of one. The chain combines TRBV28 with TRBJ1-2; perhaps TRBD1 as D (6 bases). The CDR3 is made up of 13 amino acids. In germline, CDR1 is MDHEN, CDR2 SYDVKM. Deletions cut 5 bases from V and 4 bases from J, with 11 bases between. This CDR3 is CASSPGQTYGYTF. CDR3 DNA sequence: TGTGCCAGCAGTCCTGGACAGACCTATGGCTACACCTTC.